This TCR beta chain is from a study of post-analysis software for immune sequencing data. In the study overall: The study covered relapsing-remitting, secondary progressive and progressive-relapsing courses of multiple sclerosis.

Trimming at V came to 3 bases and at J to 3 bases, leaving 8 bases not matched to a gene. CDR3 length equals 16 residues. Overall study findings and caveats: Included in a set of about five TRBV segments more frequent in patients than controls were TRBV5-6, TRBV5-1 and TRBV20-1. Batch-mates among the samples co-clustered strongly by F measure.

Each TCR beta cDNA library carried unique molecular identifiers. Once about 0.85 to 11 million T cells were used, 400,000 to 550,000 cDNA molecules resulted. TCRdb passed the PCR reads through MiXCR, listing each CDR3 protein once. Here the sample spans roughly 650,000 distinct CDR3 sequences, 59% being singletons. This clonotype was seen a few times. Its specificity is unknown. The V call is TRBV12-3 or TRBV12-4, the J call TRBJ2-1; 7 positions match TRBD2. The source material was blood. The clonotype comes from a girl aged 2 to 9 with multiple sclerosis. CDR3 coding DNA: TGTGCCAGCAGTTTTTTGACTAGCTTGGGCTACAATGAGCAGTTCTTC. Translated, it gives CASSFLTSLGYNEQFF.